This is a list of T cell receptor beta chains from one sample in a study of blood T cells in healthy people across ages. One entry per CDR3 protein, called by TCRdb with MiXCR from the 5' RACE reads. The sample has more than 800,000 distinct CDR3 sequences, over 35% seen once. The specimen sequenced was blood. All receptors derive from a woman between 55 and 75 years old in good health. CDR3s include the opening cysteine and the closing phenylalanine or tryptophan. D genes are given only for firm matches. The size of a clone is reported for some rows only, either as once, few or many, or as a class for expanded clones.

size: NA; J: TRBJ2-7; D: NA; V: TRBV7-9; DNA: TGTGCCAGCAGCTTAGCAGGGGGGGGATCCTACAATGAGCAGTACTTC; CDR3: CASSLAGGGSYNEQYF
size: NA; J: TRBJ2-3; D: NA; V: TRBV18; DNA: TGTGCCAGCTCACCAGCGACGGCCTCTAGCACAGATACGCAGTATTTT; CDR3: CASSPATASSTDTQYF
size: NA; J: TRBJ1-1; D: NA; V: TRBV11-2; DNA: TGTGCCAGCAGCTTTGACAGGTTTAACACTGAAGCTTTCTTT; CDR3: CASSFDRFNTEAFF
size: NA; J: TRBJ2-7; D: NA; V: TRBV20-1; DNA: TGCAGTGCTCTTCACGGCGACTCCTACGAGCAGTACTTC; CDR3: CSALHGDSYEQYF
size: once; J: TRBJ2-1; D: TRBD2; V: TRBV9; DNA: TGTGCCGGCAGCGAAAGCGGGAGGGCGAAAAATGAGCAGTTCTTC; CDR3: CAGSESGRAKNEQFF
size: NA; J: TRBJ2-7; D: NA; V: TRBV28; DNA: TGTGCCAGCAGTTTACCGGCAGGACGTTACGAGCAGTACTTC; CDR3: CASSLPAGRYEQYF
size: NA; J: TRBJ2-1; D: TRBD2; V: TRBV5-1; DNA: TGCGCCAGCAGCTTAGCGGGGAGGGATTACAATGAGCAGTTCTTC; CDR3: CASSLAGRDYNEQFF
size: NA; J: TRBJ2-7; D: NA; V: TRBV7-9; DNA: TGTGCCAGCAGCTTAGCGGGTCTAGTGAACAATGAGCAGTACTTC; CDR3: CASSLAGLVNNEQYF
size: NA; J: TRBJ2-1; D: NA; V: TRBV7-2; DNA: TGTGCCAGCAGCTTTGGGCCCACCTCTAGGGATGAGCAGTTCTTC; CDR3: CASSFGPTSRDEQFF
size: NA; J: TRBJ1-2; D: TRBD1; V: TRBV7-7; DNA: TGTGCCAGCAGCCACCGCGGGGGACAGGGGAGCCTTTATGGCTACACCTTC; CDR3: CASSHRGGQGSLYGYTF
size: NA; J: TRBJ1-4; D: NA; V: TRBV6-6; DNA: TGTGCCAGCAGTCCTCAGGGATGGGGGGAAAAACTGTTTTTT; CDR3: CASSPQGWGEKLFF
size: many; J: TRBJ2-1; D: TRBD2; V: TRBV5-1; DNA: TGCGCCAGCAGCCAAACTAGCGGCAGAACCAATGAGCAGTTCTTC; CDR3: CASSQTSGRTNEQFF
size: once; J: TRBJ2-3; D: NA; V: TRBV25-1; DNA: TGTGCCAGCACTAGAGCAGCTAGCACAGATACGCAGTATTTT; CDR3: CASTRAASTDTQYF
size: NA; J: TRBJ1-2; D: TRBD1; V: TRBV6-6; DNA: TGTGCCAGCAGCCGAACGGGACAGGGCGATGGCTACACCTTC; CDR3: CASSRTGQGDGYTF
size: once; J: TRBJ2-7; D: NA; V: TRBV11-2; DNA: TGTGCCAGCAGCCCAACAGTGGCCTCCGAGCAGTACTTC; CDR3: CASSPTVASEQYF
size: few; J: TRBJ1-2; D: NA; V: TRBV29-1; DNA: TGCAGCGTTGAGCATCGGGGACCTGCCGGCTACACCTTC; CDR3: CSVEHRGPAGYTF
size: NA; J: TRBJ2-7; D: TRBD2; V: TRBV7-3; DNA: TGTGCCAGCAGCTGGACTAGCGGGAGAGGAAAGTACAATGAGCAGTACTTC; CDR3: CASSWTSGRGKYNEQYF
size: few; J: TRBJ2-3; D: TRBD2; V: TRBV7-9; DNA: TGTGCCAGCAGTCAAGCCGGGACTAGCTCAGATACGCAGTATTTT; CDR3: CASSQAGTSSDTQYF
size: NA; J: TRBJ2-7; D: NA; V: TRBV11-2; DNA: TGTGCCAGCAGCTGGTCCGGGACCGAGCAGTACTTC; CDR3: CASSWSGTEQYF
size: few; J: TRBJ2-5; D: NA; V: TRBV5-1; DNA: TGCGCCAGCAGCTTGGACCATCTCCGGCAAGAGACCCAGTACTTC; CDR3: CASSLDHLRQETQYF
size: NA; J: TRBJ2-1; D: TRBD2; V: TRBV3-1; DNA: TGTGCCAGCAGCCAAGATGGACTAGCGGGGGGTGAGCAGTTCTTC; CDR3: CASSQDGLAGGEQFF
size: NA; J: TRBJ2-5; D: TRBD1; V: TRBV12-3/TRBV12-4; DNA: TGTGCCAGCAGTTCAACCCGACAGGGGCACGGGCAAGAGACCCAGTACTTC; CDR3: CASSSTRQGHGQETQYF
size: NA; J: TRBJ2-4; D: TRBD2; V: TRBV6-1; DNA: TGTGCCAGCAGCCCCGGCGGCGGGAGAAAAGACAAAAACATTCAGTACTTC; CDR3: CASSPGGGRKDKNIQYF
size: NA; J: TRBJ1-2; D: NA; V: TRBV20-1; DNA: TGCAGTGCTAGTCAGGGGAACTATGGCTACACCTTC; CDR3: CSASQGNYGYTF
size: NA; J: TRBJ1-6; D: NA; V: TRBV7-9; DNA: TGTGCCAGCAGCTTAGAGTGGGGGGGGTCTAATTCACCCCTCCACTTT; CDR3: CASSLEWGGSNSPLHF
size: many; J: TRBJ2-6; D: NA; V: TRBV27; DNA: TGTGCCAGCACCCCCTCTGGGGCCAACGTCCTGACTTTC; CDR3: CASTPSGANVLTF
size: NA; J: TRBJ2-3; D: TRBD2; V: TRBV11-2; DNA: TGTGCCAGCAGAGCACCCGGGAGGTTCACAGATACGCAGTATTTT; CDR3: CASRAPGRFTDTQYF
size: NA; J: TRBJ2-1; D: NA; V: TRBV29-1; DNA: TGCAGCGTTGATAGGGGCCGCATTTTGAATGAGCAGTTCTTC; CDR3: CSVDRGRILNEQFF
size: NA; J: TRBJ2-5; D: NA; V: TRBV29-1; DNA: TGCAGCGGCGCCCACAGCTACCAAGAGACCCAGTACTTC; CDR3: CSGAHSYQETQYF
size: NA; J: TRBJ2-7; D: NA; V: TRBV9; DNA: TGTACCAGCAGCGAAGAGTTGGGCGAGCAGTACTTC; CDR3: CTSSEELGEQYF
size: NA; J: TRBJ2-7; D: NA; V: TRBV12-3/TRBV12-4; DNA: TGTGCCAGCAGTTTCGAGAAAAACTACGAGCAGTACTTC; CDR3: CASSFEKNYEQYF
size: few; J: TRBJ2-7; D: TRBD2; V: TRBV20-1; DNA: TGCAGTGCTAGAGAAGCGGGAGGACCTATTTCCGAGCAGTACTTC; CDR3: CSAREAGGPISEQYF
size: NA; J: TRBJ2-3; D: NA; V: TRBV10-3; DNA: TGTGCCATCAGTGAGCCCGCAGCGAAAGCAGATACGCAGTATTTT; CDR3: CAISEPAAKADTQYF
size: few; J: TRBJ1-4; D: NA; V: TRBV21-1; DNA: TGTGCCAGCAGCAGGGACAGGGGAGCAACTAATGAAAAACTGTTTTTT; CDR3: CASSRDRGATNEKLFF
size: NA; J: TRBJ2-7; D: NA; V: TRBV15; DNA: TGTGCCACCAGCAGAGAGGGGTACGAGCAGTACTTC; CDR3: CATSREGYEQYF
size: NA; J: TRBJ1-6; D: NA; V: TRBV28; DNA: TGTGCCTCGGACGAGGGGTCGGATCCAAATTCACCCCTCCACTTT; CDR3: CASDEGSDPNSPLHF
size: NA; J: TRBJ2-7; D: NA; V: TRBV12-3/TRBV12-4; DNA: TGTGCCAGCAGTTGGGGCAGGGGAGAGAATGGGCAGTACTTC; CDR3: CASSWGRGENGQYF
size: many; J: TRBJ2-7; D: TRBD1; V: TRBV10-3; DNA: TGTGCCATCAGTGGTCAAGTGCGGGACAGGGACGAGCAGTACTTC; CDR3: CAISGQVRDRDEQYF
size: many; J: TRBJ2-5; D: TRBD2; V: TRBV29-1; DNA: TGCAGCGCCCGCCAACCTAGCGGGAGTACGGAGACCCAGTACTTC; CDR3: CSARQPSGSTETQYF
size: NA; J: TRBJ2-7; D: NA; V: TRBV10-3; DNA: TGTGCCATCAGTGAGAACCAGGGAACCTACGAGCAGTACTTC; CDR3: CAISENQGTYEQYF
size: few; J: TRBJ2-4; D: TRBD1; V: TRBV9; DNA: TGTGCCAGCAGCGCCAAGACAGGGACGGAGGTCAAAAACATTCAGTACTTC; CDR3: CASSAKTGTEVKNIQYF
size: NA; J: TRBJ2-4; D: TRBD1; V: TRBV18; DNA: TGTGCCAGCTCACCACTGCGGACAGGGGGTAACTTAGCCAAAAACATTCAGTACTTC; CDR3: CASSPLRTGGNLAKNIQYF
size: NA; J: TRBJ2-1; D: TRBD2; V: TRBV5-1; DNA: TGCGCCAGCAGCTTCCGGACTAGCGGAGGAATTACCTACAATGAGCAGTTCTTC; CDR3: CASSFRTSGGITYNEQFF
size: NA; J: TRBJ2-4; D: TRBD2; V: TRBV28; DNA: TGTGCCAGCAGGACCGGGACTAGGGCTAGGGAGCAGTACTTC; CDR3: CASRTGTRAREQYF
size: NA; J: TRBJ2-3; D: NA; V: TRBV5-1; DNA: TGCGTCAGCAGCTCCCCGGCAAGCGGAGATACCACAGATACGCAGTATTTT; CDR3: CVSSSPASGDTTDTQYF
size: NA; J: TRBJ2-7; D: NA; V: TRBV28; DNA: TGTGCCAGCAGTCCACAAAGGGGGGTCAGCTCCTACGAGCAGTACTTC; CDR3: CASSPQRGVSSYEQYF